The 23 T cell receptor beta chains below all came from one sample that was sequenced in a study of T cell responses to AZD1222 COVID-19 vaccine. TCRdb's table, derived via immunoSEQ multiplex PCR, lists solely in-frame clones and lacks some. The sample consists of over 55,000 clones, 83% of them appearing once. The sequenced sample was peripheral blood, obtained 28 days after the second AZD1222 dose. Receptor source: an adult who received the AZD1222 COVID-19 vaccine.

The chain links TRBV19 to TRBJ2-7, with TRBD1 matching 7 bases. With V trimmed by 3 bases and J by 2 bases, 7 bases remained unmatched. Germline V gives CDR1 LNHDA, CDR2 SQIVND (reference sequence). The CDR3 has 15 residues. CDR3 sequence reads: CASSIWGTDTYEQYF. The CDR3 DNA follows: TGTGCCAGTAGTATTTGGGGGACAGACACCTACGAGCAGTACTTC.

V is TRBV6-5 and J is TRBJ1-2; D perhaps matches TRBD1 (5 bases). V gave up 10 bases and J gave up 4 bases, with 16 bases separating them. The length of the CDR3 is 13 residues. CDR1 and CDR2 (germline): MNHEY, SVGAGI. CDR3 sequence (DNA): TGTGCCATAGGGACCCCGGCGGGCTATGGCTACACCTTC. It specifies CAIGTPAGYGYTF.

The chain has TRBV10-3 and TRBJ2-3; D is uncertain. Germline CDR1 and CDR2: ENHRY and SYGVKD. The CDR3 length is 15 residues. Trimming took off 3 bases at V and 0 bases at J, with 10 bases between the two ends. CDR3 region: CAISDRPASTDTQYF. CDR3 coding DNA: TGTGCCATCAGTGACCGACCCGCGAGCACAGATACGCAGTATTTT.

Comment on this clone: Different DNA sequences within this sample yield the same CDR3. The rearrangement joins TRBV28 to TRBJ1-1, with D uncertain. The length of the CDR3 is 13 residues. CDR1 is MDHEN, CDR2 SYDVKM, per germline. V lost 2 bases to trimming and J lost 1 base, with 5 bases between them. CDR3 region: CASSLVGNTEAFF. In DNA form, the CDR3 reads TGTGCCAGCAGTTTAGTGGGGAACACTGAAGCTTTCTTT.

This chain uses TRBV12-3 or TRBV12-4 with TRBJ1-4; D is ambiguous. V lost 4 bases to trimming and J lost 8 bases, with 8 bases between them. The CDR3 contains 12 residues. The CDR3 reads CASSSWPEKLFF. DNA for the CDR3: TGTGCCAGCAGTTCCTGGCCGGAAAAACTGTTTTTT.

The chain combines TRBV5-6 with TRBJ2-5, with D possibly called TRBD1 or TRBD2 (5 bases each). Germline V gene data show CDR1 as SGHDT and CDR2 as YYEEEE. The CDR3 runs 15 residues. Trimming cost V 3 bases and J 0 bases, with 12 bases left between them. CDR3 sequence: CASSWGTGYQETQYF. The CDR3 nucleotides read TGTGCCAGCAGCTGGGGGACGGGGTACCAAGAGACCCAGTACTTC.

Concerning this clone itself: Other DNA sequences in this specimen translate into the identical CDR3. The chain has TRBV7-6 and TRBJ1-6, with D perhaps matching TRBD1 (6 bases). This CDR3 region has 16 residues. CDR1 is SGHVS, CDR2 FNYEAQ, per germline. V was shortened by 9 bases and J by 9 bases, with 24 bases between the two germline ends. CDR3 coding DNA: TGTGCCAGTAGCGTAAACAGGGTTGGCCGAGGTTCACCCCTCCACTTT. It codes for CASSVNRVGRGSPLHF. Looking up the rest from reference TRBV7-6 and TRBJ1-6 gives the full variable domain: GAGVSQSPRYKVTKRGQDVALRCDPISGHVSLYWYRQALGQGPEFLTYFNYEAQQDKSGLPNDRFSAERPEGSISTLTIQRTEQRDSAMYRCASSVNRVGRGSPLHFGNGTRLTVT.

This clone appeared once. The gene calls are TRBV6-4 and TRBJ1-2; D gene uncertain. V shed 6 bases and J shed 4 bases, with 15 bases lying between them. The CDR3 is made up of 14 amino acids. Germline CDR1 and CDR2: MRHNA and SNTAGT. CDR3 in DNA: TGTGCCAGCAGACCTACAGAAAGCGGCTATGGCTACACCTTC. Amino acid sequence: CASRPTESGYGYTF.

V gene TRBV6-1 combines with J gene TRBJ1-1, with D tentatively TRBD1 (6 bases). Between the trimmed V and J ends, which lost 2 bases and 4 bases, there was a span of 8 bases. From germline, CDR1 is MNHNS and CDR2 SASEGT. The CDR3 loop spans 13 amino acids. CDR3 nucleotides: TGTGCCAGCAGTGAATTACAGGGCACTGAAGCTTTCTTT. This sequence encodes CASSELQGTEAFF.

This sequence joins TRBV9 and TRBJ2-5, with TRBD2 matching over 11 bases. Germline trimming cut 0 bases from V and 4 bases from J; bases unmatched to any gene: 11. Germline V gene data show CDR1 as SGDLS and CDR2 as YYNGEE. The CDR3 consists of 18 residues. The CDR3, as DNA: TGTGCCAGCAGCGTAGAGGGTTGGAGTAGCGGGGGGGCAGAGACCCAGTACTTC. It translates to CASSVEGWSSGGAETQYF.

This clone was seen once. The chain has TRBV7-9 and TRBJ1-2, with D possibly being TRBD1 (6 bases). CDR1 and CDR2 (germline): SEHNR, FQNEAQ (reference sequence). Trimming took 0 bases from V and 6 from J, leaving 14 bases between them. The CDR3 loop spans 15 amino acids. The CDR3 DNA reads TGTGCCAGCAGCTTAGCGGGGGCCCTCGGCCATGGCTACACCTTC. Translation gives CASSLAGALGHGYTF.

This chain links TRBV13 with TRBJ1-3; the D is unclear. This CDR3 is built from 18 residues. The V gene lost 0 bases and the J gene lost 1 base, with 16 bases spanning the gap. CDR1 and CDR2 (germline): PRHDT, FYEKMQ (reference sequence). CDR3 sequence reads: CASSLGPARRVSGNTIYF. As DNA, the CDR3 is TGTGCCAGCAGCTTAGGCCCTGCAAGGAGGGTATCTGGAAACACCATATATTTT.

V usage is TRBV5-4 and J usage is TRBJ1-6; D is perhaps TRBD1 (6 bases). CDR3 length: 17 amino acids. Germline assignment: CDR1 SGHNT and CDR2 YYREEE (reference sequence). V was clipped by 1 base and J by 7 bases, with 18 bases between them. In DNA form, the CDR3 reads TGTGCCAGCAGCTTGTTTTCAGGGGCTGATCCCAATTCACCCCTCCACTTT. Translation gives CASSLFSGADPNSPLHF.

The V call is TRBV6-2 or TRBV6-3, the J call TRBJ2-7; 9 nucleotides agree with TRBD1. This CDR3 spans 13 amino acids. Trimming at V came to 5 bases and at J to 2 bases, leaving 1 base not matched to a gene. Germline CDR1 MNHEY, CDR2 SVGEGT. The CDR3 nucleotides are TGTGCCAGCAGTGGGACAGGGCCCTACGAGCAGTACTTC. Protein sequence: CASSGTGPYEQYF.

V and J are TRBV2 and TRBJ2-3; TRBD2 agrees at 10 bases. CDR1 is SNHLY, CDR2 FYNNEI, per germline. The CDR3 covers 14 residues. Germline trimming cut 10 bases from V and 3 bases from J; bases unmatched to any gene: 7. Here the CDR3 DNA reads TGTGCCACGGCTCTAGCGGGGGTGACAGATACGCAGTATTTT. This codes for CATALAGVTDTQYF.

For this clone: At one of its ends the junction is not consistent with the germline gene, which may arise from a read error. The chain combines TRBV6-1 with TRBJ1-5; D is unclear. This CDR3 region has 15 residues. In germline, CDR1 is MNHNS, CDR2 SASEGT. CDR3 nucleotides: TGTGCCAGCAGTCAAGCGGACGGAAGCAATCAGCCCCAGCATTTT. This gives the protein CASSQADGSNQPQHF.

V gene TRBV18 combines with J gene TRBJ2-1; D remains unclear. In germline, CDR1 is KGHSH, CDR2 LQKENI. V was pared by 3 bases and J by 4 bases, with 13 bases between. This CDR3 is built from 15 residues. The CDR3 spells CASSPRLSGYNEQFF. DNA for the CDR3: TGTGCCAGCTCACCCAGACTCTCCGGTTACAATGAGCAGTTCTTC.

This clone was counted a few times. Additional DNA sequences in this sample encode the identical CDR3. The chain is built from TRBV7-2 and TRBJ1-4; a weak D match, TRBD1 (5 bases). V was shortened by 5 bases and J by 8 bases, with 9 bases between the two germline ends. CDR3 length equals 12 residues. Germline lookup yields CDR1 SGHTA and CDR2 FQGNSA. Here the CDR3 DNA reads TGTGCCAGCAGCCCCCAGGGAGAAAAACTGTTTTTT. Translating gives CASSPQGEKLFF.

The rearrangement uses TRBV7-9 and TRBJ2-3; tentatively, D is TRBD2 (5 bases). The CDR3 covers 15 residues. The germline CDR1 and CDR2 sequences are SEHNR and FQNEAQ (reference sequence). Trimming pared 3 bases from V and 1 base from J, leaving 11 bases between. CDR3 residues: CASSFGVIGTDTQYF. CDR3 nucleotides: TGTGCCAGCAGCTTCGGGGTAATTGGCACAGATACGCAGTATTTT.

The chain has TRBV10-1 and TRBJ1-5; 9 bases are a match to TRBD1. This CDR3 comprises 18 residues. Trimming cost V 6 bases and J 0 bases; bases outside gene matches: 12. CDR1 and CDR2 (germline): WNHNN, SYGVQD (reference sequence). CDR3 sequence: CASRPADRGQYSNQPQHF. The DNA of the CDR3 is TGCGCCAGCAGACCAGCGGACAGGGGCCAATATAGCAATCAGCCCCAGCATTTT.

This clone was counted only a few times. The chain has TRBV6-2 or TRBV6-3 and TRBJ1-6, with 8 nucleotides matching TRBD1. Germline loops: CDR1 MNHEY, CDR2 SVGEGT. The ends lost 4 bases at V and 10 bases at J; junction bases unmatched: 6. The CDR3 consists of 14 residues. In DNA form, the CDR3 reads TGTGCCAGCAGTTGGGGACAGGAGGGATCACCCCTCCACTTT. Amino acid sequence: CASSWGQEGSPLHF.

V usage is TRBV11-3 and J usage is TRBJ2-5, with a weak D call TRBD2 (6 bases). Germline V gene data show CDR1 as SGHNT and CDR2 as YENEEA. V lost 5 bases and J lost 5, with 12 bases in between. The CDR3 contains 13 residues. The CDR3 region is CASSPGTRETQYF. CDR3 nucleotide sequence: TGTGCCAGCAGCCCCGGGACTCGGGAGACCCAGTACTTC.

The CDR3 spells CASGMGTGTSGNTIYF. The CDR3 DNA reads TGTGCCAGCGGGATGGGGACAGGAACCTCTGGAAACACCATATATTTT. This sequence joins TRBV11-1 and TRBJ1-3, with 8 bases identical to TRBD1. This CDR3 has 16 residues. Germline CDR1 is SGHAT and CDR2 is FQDESV (reference sequence). V was clipped by 8 bases and J by 0 bases; unmatched bases: 9.